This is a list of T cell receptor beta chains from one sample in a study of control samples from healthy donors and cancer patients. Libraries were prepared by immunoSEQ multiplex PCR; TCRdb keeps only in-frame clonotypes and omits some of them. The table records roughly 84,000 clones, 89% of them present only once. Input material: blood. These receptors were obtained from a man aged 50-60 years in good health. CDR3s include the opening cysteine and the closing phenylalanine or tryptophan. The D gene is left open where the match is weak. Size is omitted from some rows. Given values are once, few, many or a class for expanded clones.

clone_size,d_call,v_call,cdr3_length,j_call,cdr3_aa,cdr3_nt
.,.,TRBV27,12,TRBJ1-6,CASSLWGSPLHF,TGTGCCAGCAGTTTATGGGGTTCACCCCTCCACTTT
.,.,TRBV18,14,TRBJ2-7,CASSPLGLPREQYF,TGTGCCAGCTCACCCCTGGGGCTACCTCGGGAGCAGTACTTC
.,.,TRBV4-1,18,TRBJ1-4,CASSQAVTGITTNEKLFF,TGCGCCAGCAGCCAAGCTGTTACGGGAATAACAACTAATGAAAAACTGTTTTTT
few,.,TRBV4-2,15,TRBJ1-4,CASSPDRPLSEKLFF,TGTGCCAGCAGCCCTGACAGGCCCCTAAGTGAAAAACTGTTTTTT
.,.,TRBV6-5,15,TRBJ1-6,CASSSTGVYNSPLHF,TGTGCCAGCAGTTCAACAGGAGTCTATAATTCACCCCTCCACTTT
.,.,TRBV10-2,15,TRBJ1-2,CASSEPQASNYGYTF,TGCGCCAGCAGTGAGCCCCAGGCTAGTAACTATGGCTACACCTTC
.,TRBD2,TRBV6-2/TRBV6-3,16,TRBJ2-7,CASSGRGSAATYEQYF,TGTGCCAGCAGTGGGAGGGGATCGGCAGCTACCTACGAGCAGTACTTC
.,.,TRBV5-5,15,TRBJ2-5,CASSLGGTLQETQYF,TGTGCCAGCAGCTTGGGGGGGACACTCCAAGAGACCCAGTACTTC
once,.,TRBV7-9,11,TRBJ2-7,CASSPGTDEYF,TGTGCCAGCAGCCCCGGGACGGACGAGTACTTC
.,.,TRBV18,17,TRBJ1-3,CASSPASGILAGNTIYF,TGTGCCAGCTCACCAGCCTCAGGGATCTTGGCTGGAAACACCATATATTTT
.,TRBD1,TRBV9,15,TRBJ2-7,CASSVAWGQGYEQYF,TGTGCCAGCAGCGTAGCTTGGGGACAGGGCTACGAGCAGTACTTC
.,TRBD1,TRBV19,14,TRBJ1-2,CASSIRGQGGGHTF,TGTGCCAGTAGTATACGAGGGCAGGGGGGCGGCCACACCTTC
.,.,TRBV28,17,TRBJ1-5,CASSSGHFTRANQPQHF,TGTGCCAGCAGTTCGGGACACTTCACAAGGGCCAATCAGCCCCAGCATTTT
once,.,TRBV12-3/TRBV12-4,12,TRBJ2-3,CASSPGADTQYF,TGTGCCAGCAGTCCGGGGGCAGATACGCAGTATTTT
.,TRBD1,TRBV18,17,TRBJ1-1,CASRETGGIELGTEAFF,TGTGCCAGCAGAGAAACAGGGGGCATAGAATTGGGGACTGAAGCTTTCTTT
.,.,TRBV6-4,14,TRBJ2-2,CASRTEPNTGELFF,TGTGCCAGTAGGACAGAACCGAACACCGGGGAGCTGTTTTTT
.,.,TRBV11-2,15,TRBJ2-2,CASPLVKGLTGELFF,TGTGCCAGCCCCCTTGTGAAGGGGCTCACCGGGGAGCTGTTTTTT
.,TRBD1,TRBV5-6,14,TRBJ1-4,CASSLRQGYEKLFF,TGTGCCAGCAGCTTGAGACAGGGGTATGAAAAACTGTTTTTT
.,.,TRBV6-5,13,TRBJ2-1,CASSSTRGWEQFF,TGTGCCAGCAGTTCGACGAGGGGTTGGGAGCAGTTCTTC
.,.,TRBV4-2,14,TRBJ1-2,CASSPRSTIYGYTF,TGTGCCAGCAGCCCAAGGTCGACGATCTATGGCTACACCTTC
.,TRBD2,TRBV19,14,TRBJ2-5,CASQTGLPGETQYF,TGTGCCAGCCAAACGGGACTACCAGGCGAGACCCAGTACTTC
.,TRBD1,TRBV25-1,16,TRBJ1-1,CASSEWSPDRGLEAFF,TGTGCCAGCAGTGAATGGAGTCCGGACAGGGGGCTAGAAGCTTTCTTT
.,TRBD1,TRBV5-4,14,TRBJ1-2,CASSIGDRDYGYTF,TGTGCCAGCAGCATAGGGGACAGGGACTATGGCTACACCTTC
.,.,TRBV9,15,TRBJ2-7,CASSPRSGSYYEQYF,TGTGCCAGCAGCCCCCGAAGTGGGTCGTACTACGAGCAGTACTTC